The T cell receptor (beta chain) under discussion was sequenced for a study of blood T cell repertoires in COVID-19. This CDR3 comprises 13 residues. Trimming took 3 bases from V and 14 from J; bases not matched to a gene: 13. The germline V gene has CDR1 SGDLS and CDR2 YYNGEE. Original handling: Quantification of nucleated cells was approximated via reference gene primer amplification. Some clones are missing from TCRdb's copy, which holds only in-frame ones; the method was immunoSEQ multiplex PCR. D and trimming were read from the DNA, whereas the V and J calls and clone size are those reported in that table. This sample yields some 200,000 clones, of which roughly 85% are seen a single time; 2.4% belongs to the top ten.

The chain uses TRBV9 and TRBJ2-5, with 7 bases matching TRBD2. What was sequenced was peripheral blood. The sequence came from a woman between 70 and 85 years old with COVID-19, enrolled during active disease. CDR3 amino acids: CASSGGGGSPSYF. CDR3 sequence (DNA): TGTGCCAGCAGCGGCGGGGGAGGGTCGCCATCTTACTTC.